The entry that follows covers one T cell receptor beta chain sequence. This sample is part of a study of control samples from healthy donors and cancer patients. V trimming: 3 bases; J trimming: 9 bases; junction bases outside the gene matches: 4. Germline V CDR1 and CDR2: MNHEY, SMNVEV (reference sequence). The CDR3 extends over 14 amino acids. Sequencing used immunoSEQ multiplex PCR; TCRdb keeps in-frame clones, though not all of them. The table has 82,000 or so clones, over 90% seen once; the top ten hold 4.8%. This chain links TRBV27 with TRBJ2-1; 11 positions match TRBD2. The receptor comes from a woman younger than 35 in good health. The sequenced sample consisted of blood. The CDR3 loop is CASSLVAGGTEQFF. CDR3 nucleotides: TGTGCCAGCAGTTTGGTAGCGGGAGGGACTGAGCAGTTCTTC.